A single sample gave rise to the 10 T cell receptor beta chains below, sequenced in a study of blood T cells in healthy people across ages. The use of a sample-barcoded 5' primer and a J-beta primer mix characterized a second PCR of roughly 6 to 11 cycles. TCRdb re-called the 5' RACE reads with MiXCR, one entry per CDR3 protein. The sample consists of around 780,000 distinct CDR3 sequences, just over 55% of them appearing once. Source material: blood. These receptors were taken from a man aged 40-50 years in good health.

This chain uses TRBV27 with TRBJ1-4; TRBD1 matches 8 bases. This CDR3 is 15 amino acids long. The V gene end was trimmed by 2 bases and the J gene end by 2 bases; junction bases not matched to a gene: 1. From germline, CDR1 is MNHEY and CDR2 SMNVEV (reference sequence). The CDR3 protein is CASSLQGATNEKLFF. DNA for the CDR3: TGTGCCAGCAGTTTACAGGGGGCTACTAATGAAAAACTGTTTTTT.

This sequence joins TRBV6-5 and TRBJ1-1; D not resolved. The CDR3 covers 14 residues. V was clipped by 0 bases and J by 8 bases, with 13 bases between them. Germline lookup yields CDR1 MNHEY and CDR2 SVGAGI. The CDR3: CASSYSMGGGEAFF. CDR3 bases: TGTGCCAGCAGTTACTCTATGGGTGGAGGAGAAGCTTTCTTT.

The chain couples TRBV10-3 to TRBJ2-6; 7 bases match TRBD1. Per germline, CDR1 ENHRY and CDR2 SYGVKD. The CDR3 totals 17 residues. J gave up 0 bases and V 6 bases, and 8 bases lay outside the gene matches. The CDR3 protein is CAIRDRVKNSGANVLTF. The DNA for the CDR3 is TGTGCCATCAGAGACAGGGTCAAAAACTCTGGGGCCAACGTCCTGACTTTC.

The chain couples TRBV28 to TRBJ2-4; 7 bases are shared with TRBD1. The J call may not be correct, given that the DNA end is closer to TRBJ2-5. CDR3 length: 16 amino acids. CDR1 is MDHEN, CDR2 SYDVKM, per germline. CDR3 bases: TGTGCCAGCTGTCCGACAGGGTGGGCGGTGCAAGAGACCCAGTACTTC. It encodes CASCPTGWAVQETQYF.

The CDR3 here is CASSPRSGGDYGYTF. CDR3 nucleotide sequence: TGTGCCAGCAGCCCACGTTCGGGGGGAGACTATGGCTACACCTTC. V and J are TRBV14 and TRBJ1-2, with a tentative D call TRBD1 (5 bases). V was trimmed by 4 bases and J by 3 bases, leaving 15 bases between them. From germline, CDR1 is SGHDN and CDR2 FVKESK. The CDR3 is 15 amino acids.

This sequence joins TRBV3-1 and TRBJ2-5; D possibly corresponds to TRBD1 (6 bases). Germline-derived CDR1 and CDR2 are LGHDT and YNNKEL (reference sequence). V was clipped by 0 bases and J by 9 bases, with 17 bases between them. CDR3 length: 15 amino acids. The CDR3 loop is CASSQDRNRAQAQYF. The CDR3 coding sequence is TGTGCCAGCAGCCAAGATCGGAACAGGGCGCAGGCCCAGTACTTC.

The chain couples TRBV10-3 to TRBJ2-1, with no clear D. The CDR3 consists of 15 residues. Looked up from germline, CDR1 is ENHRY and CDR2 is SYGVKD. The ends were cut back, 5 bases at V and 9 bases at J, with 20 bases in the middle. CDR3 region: CAISPSETALGEQFF. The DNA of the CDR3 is TGTGCCATCAGTCCCTCAGAGACGGCCCTCGGTGAGCAGTTCTTC.

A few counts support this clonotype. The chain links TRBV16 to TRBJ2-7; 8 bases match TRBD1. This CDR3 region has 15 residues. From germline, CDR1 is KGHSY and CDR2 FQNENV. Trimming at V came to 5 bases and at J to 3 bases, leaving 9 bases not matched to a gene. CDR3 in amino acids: CASSYTGTGDYEQYF. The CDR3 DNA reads TGTGCCAGCAGCTATACCGGGACAGGTGACTACGAGCAGTACTTC.

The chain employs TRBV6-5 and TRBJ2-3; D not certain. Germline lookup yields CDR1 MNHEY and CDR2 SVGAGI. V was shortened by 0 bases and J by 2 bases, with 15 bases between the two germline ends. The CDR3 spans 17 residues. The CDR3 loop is CASSYSRLQLHTDTQYF. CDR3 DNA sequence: TGTGCCAGCAGTTACTCGAGGCTACAGCTACACACAGATACGCAGTATTTT.

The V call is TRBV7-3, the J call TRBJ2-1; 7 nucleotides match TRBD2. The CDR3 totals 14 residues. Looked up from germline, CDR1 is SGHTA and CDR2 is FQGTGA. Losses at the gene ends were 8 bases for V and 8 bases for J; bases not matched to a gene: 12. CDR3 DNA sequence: TGTGCCAGCTCCCATGGCGGGAGTTTAGATGAGCAGTTCTTC. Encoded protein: CASSHGGSLDEQFF. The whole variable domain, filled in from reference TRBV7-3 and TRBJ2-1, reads GAGVSQTPSNKVTEKGKYVELRCDPISGHTALYWYRQSLGQGPEFLIYFQGTGAADDSGLPNDRFFAVRPEGSVSTLKIQRTERGDSAVYLCASSHGGSLDEQFFGPGTRLTVL.